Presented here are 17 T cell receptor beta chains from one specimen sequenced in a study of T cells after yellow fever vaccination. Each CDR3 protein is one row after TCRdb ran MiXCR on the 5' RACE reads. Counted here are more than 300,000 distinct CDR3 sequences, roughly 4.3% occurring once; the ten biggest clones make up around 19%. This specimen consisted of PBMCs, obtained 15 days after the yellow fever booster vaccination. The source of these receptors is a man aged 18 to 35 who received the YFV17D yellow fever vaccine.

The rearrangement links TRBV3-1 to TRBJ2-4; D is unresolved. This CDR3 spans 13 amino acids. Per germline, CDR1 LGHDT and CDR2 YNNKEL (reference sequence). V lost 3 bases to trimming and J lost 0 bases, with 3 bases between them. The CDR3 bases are TGTGCCAGCAGCCACCTAGCCAAAAACATTCAGTACTTC. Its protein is CASSHLAKNIQYF.

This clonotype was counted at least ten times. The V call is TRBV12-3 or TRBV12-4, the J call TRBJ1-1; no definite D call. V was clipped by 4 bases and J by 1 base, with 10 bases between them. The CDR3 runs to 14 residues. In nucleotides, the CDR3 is TGTGCCAGCAGTTCAGCAGATTCGAACACTGAAGCTTTCTTT. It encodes CASSSADSNTEAFF.

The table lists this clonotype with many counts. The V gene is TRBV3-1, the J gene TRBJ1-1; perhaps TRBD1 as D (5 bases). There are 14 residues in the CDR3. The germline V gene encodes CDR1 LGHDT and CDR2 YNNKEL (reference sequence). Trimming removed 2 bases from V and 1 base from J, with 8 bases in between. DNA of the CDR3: TGTGCCAGCAGCCAAAGGACACAGAACACTGAAGCTTTCTTT. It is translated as CASSQRTQNTEAFF.

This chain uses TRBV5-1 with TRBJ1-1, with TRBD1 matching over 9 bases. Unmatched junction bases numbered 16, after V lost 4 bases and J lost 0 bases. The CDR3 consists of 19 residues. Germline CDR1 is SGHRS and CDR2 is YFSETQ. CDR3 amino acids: CASSPTRTGERGLNTEAFF. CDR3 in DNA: TGCGCCAGCAGCCCGACCCGGACAGGGGAACGGGGGCTGAACACTGAAGCTTTCTTT.

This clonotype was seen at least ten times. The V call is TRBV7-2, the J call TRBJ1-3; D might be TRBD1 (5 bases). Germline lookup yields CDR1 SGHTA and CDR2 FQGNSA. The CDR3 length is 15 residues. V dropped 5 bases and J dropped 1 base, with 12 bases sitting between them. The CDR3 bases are TGTGCCAGCAGCAGGCAGGGATCGTCTGGAAACACCATATATTTT. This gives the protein CASSRQGSSGNTIYF.

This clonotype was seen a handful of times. The CDR3 DNA sequence: TGTGCCAGCAGTTACTCGATGCAGGGTGGATACACTGAAGCTTTCTTT. Its translation is CASSYSMQGGYTEAFF. V and J are TRBV6-2 or TRBV6-3 and TRBJ1-1; D might be TRBD1 (5 bases). The CDR3 spans 16 residues. Between the trimmed V and J ends, which lost 0 bases and 3 bases, there was a span of 14 bases. Germline V gene sequence: CDR1 MNHEY, CDR2 SVGEGT.

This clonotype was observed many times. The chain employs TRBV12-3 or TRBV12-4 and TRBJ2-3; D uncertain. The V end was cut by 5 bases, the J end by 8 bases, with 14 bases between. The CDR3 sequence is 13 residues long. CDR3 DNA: TGTGCCAGCAGTCTCCACCGCCGGCCTACGCAGTATTTT. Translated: CASSLHRRPTQYF.

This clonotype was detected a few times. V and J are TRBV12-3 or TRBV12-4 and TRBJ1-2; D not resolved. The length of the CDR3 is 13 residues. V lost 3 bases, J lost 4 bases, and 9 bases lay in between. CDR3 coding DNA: TGTGCCAGCAGTTTCCAGGAGGGCTATGGCTACACCTTC. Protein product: CASSFQEGYGYTF.

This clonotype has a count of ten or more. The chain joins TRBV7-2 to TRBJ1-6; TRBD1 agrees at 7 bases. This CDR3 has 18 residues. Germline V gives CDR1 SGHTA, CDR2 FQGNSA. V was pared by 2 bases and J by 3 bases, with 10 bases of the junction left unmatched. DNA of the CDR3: TGTGCCAGCAGCTTAAGAGGGGACAGATCTTACTATAATTCACCCCTCCACTTT. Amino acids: CASSLRGDRSYYNSPLHF.

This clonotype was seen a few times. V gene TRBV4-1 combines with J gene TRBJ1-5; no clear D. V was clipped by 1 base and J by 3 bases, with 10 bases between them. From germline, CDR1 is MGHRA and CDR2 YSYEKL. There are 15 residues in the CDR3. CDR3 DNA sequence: TGCGCCAGCAGCCAAGCCCCCTCTTACAATCAGCCCCAGCATTTT. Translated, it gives CASSQAPSYNQPQHF.

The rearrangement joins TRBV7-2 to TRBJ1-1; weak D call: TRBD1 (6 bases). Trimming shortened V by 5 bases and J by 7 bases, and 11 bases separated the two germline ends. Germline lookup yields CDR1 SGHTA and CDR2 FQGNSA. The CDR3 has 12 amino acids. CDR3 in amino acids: CASSQTGVEAFF. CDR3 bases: TGTGCCAGCAGCCAGACAGGAGTTGAAGCTTTCTTT.

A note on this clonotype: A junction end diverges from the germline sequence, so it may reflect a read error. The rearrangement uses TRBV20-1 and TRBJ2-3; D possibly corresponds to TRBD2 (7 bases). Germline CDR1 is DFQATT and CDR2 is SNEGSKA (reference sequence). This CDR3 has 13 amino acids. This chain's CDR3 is CSAKGGGWDTHYF. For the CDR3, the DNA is TGCAGTGCTAAGGGGGGGGGCTGGGATACGCACTATTTT.

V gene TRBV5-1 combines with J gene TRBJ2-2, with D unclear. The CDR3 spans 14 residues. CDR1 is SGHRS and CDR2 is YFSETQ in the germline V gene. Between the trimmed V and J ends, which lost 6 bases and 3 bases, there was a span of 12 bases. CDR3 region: CASIPGRDTGELFF. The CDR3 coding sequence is TGCGCCAGCATTCCGGGTCGGGACACCGGGGAGCTGTTTTTT. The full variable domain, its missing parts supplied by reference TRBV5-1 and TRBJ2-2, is KAGVTQTPRYLIKTRGQQVTLSCSPISGHRSVSWYQQTPGQGLQFLFEYFSETQRNKGNFPGRFSGRQFSNSRSEMNVSTLELGDSALYLCASIPGRDTGELFFGEGSRLTVL.

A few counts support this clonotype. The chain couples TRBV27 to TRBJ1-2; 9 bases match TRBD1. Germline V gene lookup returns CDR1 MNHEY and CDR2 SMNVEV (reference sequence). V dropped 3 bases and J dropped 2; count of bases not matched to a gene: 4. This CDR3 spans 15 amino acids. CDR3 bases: TGTGCCAGCAGTTTCACGGACAGGGGAAACTATGGCTACACCTTC. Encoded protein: CASSFTDRGNYGYTF.

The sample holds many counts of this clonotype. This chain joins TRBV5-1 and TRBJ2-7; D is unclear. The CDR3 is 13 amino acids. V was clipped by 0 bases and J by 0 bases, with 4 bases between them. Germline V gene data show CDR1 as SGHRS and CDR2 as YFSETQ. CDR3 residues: CASSLGSSYEQYF. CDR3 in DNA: TGCGCCAGCAGCTTGGGCAGCTCCTACGAGCAGTACTTC.

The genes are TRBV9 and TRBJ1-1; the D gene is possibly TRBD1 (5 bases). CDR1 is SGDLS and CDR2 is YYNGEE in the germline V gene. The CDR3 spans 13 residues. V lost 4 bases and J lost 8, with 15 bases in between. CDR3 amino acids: CASSPDNIREAFF. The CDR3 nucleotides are TGTGCCAGCAGCCCGGACAACATAAGAGAAGCTTTCTTT.

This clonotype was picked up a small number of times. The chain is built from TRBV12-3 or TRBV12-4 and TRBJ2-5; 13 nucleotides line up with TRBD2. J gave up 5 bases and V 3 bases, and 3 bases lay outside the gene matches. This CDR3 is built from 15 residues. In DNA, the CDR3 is TGTGCCAGCAGTTTCGGACTAGCGGGGGTCGAGACCCAGTACTTC. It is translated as CASSFGLAGVETQYF.